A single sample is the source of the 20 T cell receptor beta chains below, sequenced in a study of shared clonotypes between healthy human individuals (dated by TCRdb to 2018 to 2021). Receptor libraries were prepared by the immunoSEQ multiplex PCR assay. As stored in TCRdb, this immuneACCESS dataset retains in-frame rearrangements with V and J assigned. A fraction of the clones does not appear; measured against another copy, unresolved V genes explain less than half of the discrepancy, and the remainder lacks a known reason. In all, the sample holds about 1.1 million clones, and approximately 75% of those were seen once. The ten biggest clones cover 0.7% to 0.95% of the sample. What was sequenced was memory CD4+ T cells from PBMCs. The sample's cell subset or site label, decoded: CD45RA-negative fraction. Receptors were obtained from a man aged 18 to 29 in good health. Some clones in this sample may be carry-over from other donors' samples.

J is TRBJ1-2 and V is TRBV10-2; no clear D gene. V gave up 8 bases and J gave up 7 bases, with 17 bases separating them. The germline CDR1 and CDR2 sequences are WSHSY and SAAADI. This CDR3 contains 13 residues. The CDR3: CASSDGTLSGYTF. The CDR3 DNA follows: TGCGCCAGCTCAGATGGAACCCTCTCTGGCTACACCTTC.

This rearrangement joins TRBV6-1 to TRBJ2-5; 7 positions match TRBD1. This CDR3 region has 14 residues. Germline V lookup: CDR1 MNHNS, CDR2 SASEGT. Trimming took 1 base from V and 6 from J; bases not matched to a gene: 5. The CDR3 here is CASSEDRGWKTQYF. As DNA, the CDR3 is TGTGCCAGCAGTGAAGACAGGGGATGGAAGACCCAGTACTTC.

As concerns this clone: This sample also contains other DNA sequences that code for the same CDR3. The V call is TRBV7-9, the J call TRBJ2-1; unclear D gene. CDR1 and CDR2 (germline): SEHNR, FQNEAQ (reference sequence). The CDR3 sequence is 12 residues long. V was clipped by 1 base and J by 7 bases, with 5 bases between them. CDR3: CASSLVGNEQFF. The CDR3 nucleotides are TGTGCCAGCAGCTTAGTGGGGAATGAGCAGTTCTTC.

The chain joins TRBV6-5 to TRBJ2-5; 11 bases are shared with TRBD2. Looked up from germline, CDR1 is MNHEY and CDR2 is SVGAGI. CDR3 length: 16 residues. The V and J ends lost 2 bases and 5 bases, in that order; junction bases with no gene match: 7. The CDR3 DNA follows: TGTGCCAGCAGTTACGGGAGTAGCGGGAGGGCGGAGACCCAGTACTTC. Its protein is CASSYGSSGRAETQYF.

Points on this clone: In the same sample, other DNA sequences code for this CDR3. The CDR3, as DNA: TGCGCCAGCAGCTTATCGACAGGCCGGACTGAAGCTTTCTTT. It encodes CASSLSTGRTEAFF. The genes are TRBV5-1 and TRBJ1-1; D perhaps matches TRBD1 (6 bases). Germline V gene data show CDR1 as SGHRS and CDR2 as YFSETQ. The CDR3 is made up of 14 amino acids. Trimming pared 2 bases from V and 5 bases from J, leaving 13 bases between. Complete variable domain (other parts from reference TRBV5-1 and TRBJ1-1): KAGVTQTPRYLIKTRGQQVTLSCSPISGHRSVSWYQQTPGQGLQFLFEYFSETQRNKGNFPGRFSGRQFSNSRSEMNVSTLELGDSALYLCASSLSTGRTEAFFGQGTRLTVV.

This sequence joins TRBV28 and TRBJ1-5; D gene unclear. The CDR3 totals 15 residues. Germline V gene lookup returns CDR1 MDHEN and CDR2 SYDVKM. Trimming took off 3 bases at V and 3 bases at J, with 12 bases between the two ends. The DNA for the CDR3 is TGTGCCAGCAGTTTTCTTGACGGAAACAATCAGCCCCAGCATTTT. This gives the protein CASSFLDGNNQPQHF.

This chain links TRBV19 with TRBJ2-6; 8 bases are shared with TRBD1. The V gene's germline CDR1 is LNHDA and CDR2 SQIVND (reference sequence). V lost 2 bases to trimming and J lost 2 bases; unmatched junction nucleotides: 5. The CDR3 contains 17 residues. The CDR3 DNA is TGTGCCAGTAGTATATGGACAGGGAGTACTGGGGCCAACGTCCTGACTTTC. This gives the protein CASSIWTGSTGANVLTF.

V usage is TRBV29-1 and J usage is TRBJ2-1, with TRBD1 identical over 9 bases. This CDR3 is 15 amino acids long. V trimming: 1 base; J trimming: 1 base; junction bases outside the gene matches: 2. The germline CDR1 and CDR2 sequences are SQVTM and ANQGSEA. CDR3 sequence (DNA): TGCAGCGTTGAAGGGGGACAGGGATCCTACAATGAGCAGTTCTTC. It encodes CSVEGGQGSYNEQFF.

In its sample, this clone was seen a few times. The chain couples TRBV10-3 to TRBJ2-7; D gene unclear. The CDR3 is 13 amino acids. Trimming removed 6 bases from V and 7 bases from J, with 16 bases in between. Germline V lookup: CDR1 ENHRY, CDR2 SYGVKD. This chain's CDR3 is CAIRGDGDREQYF. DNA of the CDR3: TGTGCCATCAGAGGAGATGGGGATAGAGAGCAGTACTTC.

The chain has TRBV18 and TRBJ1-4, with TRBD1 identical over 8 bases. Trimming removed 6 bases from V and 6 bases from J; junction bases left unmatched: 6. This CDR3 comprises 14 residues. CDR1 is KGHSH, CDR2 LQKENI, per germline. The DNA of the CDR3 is TGTGCCAGCTCCCGGGACAGGAGCGATGAAAAACTGTTTTTT. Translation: CASSRDRSDEKLFF.

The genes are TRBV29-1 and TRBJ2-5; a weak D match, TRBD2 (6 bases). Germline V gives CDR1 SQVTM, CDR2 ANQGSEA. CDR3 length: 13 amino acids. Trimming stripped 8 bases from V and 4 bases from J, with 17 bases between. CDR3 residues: CSSGSPAAETQYF. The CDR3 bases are TGCAGCTCCGGGAGCCCGGCGGCAGAGACCCAGTACTTC.

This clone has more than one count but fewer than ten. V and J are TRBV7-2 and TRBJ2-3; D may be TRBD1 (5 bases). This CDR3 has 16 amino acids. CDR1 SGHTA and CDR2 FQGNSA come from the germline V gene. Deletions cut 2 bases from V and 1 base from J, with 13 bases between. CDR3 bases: TGTGCCAGCAGCTTATTCGACGGCAGGGGCACAGATACGCAGTATTTT. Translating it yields CASSLFDGRGTDTQYF.

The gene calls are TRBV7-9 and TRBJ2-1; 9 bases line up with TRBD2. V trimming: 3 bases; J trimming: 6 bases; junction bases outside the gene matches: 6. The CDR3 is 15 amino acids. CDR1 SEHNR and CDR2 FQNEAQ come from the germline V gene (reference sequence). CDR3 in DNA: TGTGCCAGCAGCTTTTTAGCGGGAGCTCGCAATGAGCAGTTCTTC. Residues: CASSFLAGARNEQFF.

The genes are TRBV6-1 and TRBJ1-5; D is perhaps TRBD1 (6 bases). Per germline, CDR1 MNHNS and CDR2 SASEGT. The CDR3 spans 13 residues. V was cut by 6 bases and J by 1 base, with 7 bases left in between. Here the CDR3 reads CASSGQSNQPQHF. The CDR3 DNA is TGTGCCAGCAGCGGACAGAGCAATCAGCCCCAGCATTTT.

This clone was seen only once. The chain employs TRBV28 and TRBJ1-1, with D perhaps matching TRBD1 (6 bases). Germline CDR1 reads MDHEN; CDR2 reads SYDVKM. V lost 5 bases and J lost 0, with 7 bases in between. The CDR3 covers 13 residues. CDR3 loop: CASSRQVNTEAFF. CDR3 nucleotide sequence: TGTGCCAGCAGTCGACAGGTGAACACTGAAGCTTTCTTT. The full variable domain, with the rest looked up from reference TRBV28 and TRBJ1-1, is DVKVTQSSRYLVKRTGEKVFLECVQDMDHENMFWYRQDPGLGLRLIYFSYDVKMKEKGDIPEGYSVSREKKERFSLILESASTNQTSMYLCASSRQVNTEAFFGQGTRLTVV.

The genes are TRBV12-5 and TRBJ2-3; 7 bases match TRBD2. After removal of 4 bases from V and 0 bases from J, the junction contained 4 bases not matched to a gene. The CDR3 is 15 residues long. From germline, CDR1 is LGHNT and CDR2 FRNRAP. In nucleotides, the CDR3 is TGTGCTAGTGGTTGGAATAGCGGGAGCACAGATACGCAGTATTTT. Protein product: CASGWNSGSTDTQYF.

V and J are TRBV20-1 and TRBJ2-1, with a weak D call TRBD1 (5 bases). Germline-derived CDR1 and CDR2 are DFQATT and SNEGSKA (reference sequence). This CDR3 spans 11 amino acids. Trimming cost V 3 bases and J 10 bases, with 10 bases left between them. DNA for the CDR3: TGCAGTGCTAGCCAGGGTGAGGAGCAGTTCTTC. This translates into CSASQGEEQFF.

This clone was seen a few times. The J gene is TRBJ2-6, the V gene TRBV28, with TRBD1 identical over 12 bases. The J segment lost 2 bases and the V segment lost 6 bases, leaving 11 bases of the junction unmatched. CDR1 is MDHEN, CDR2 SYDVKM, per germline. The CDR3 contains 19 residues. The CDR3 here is CASSTLPGQGATGANVLTF. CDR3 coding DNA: TGTGCCAGCAGCACACTCCCGGGACAGGGGGCGACTGGGGCCAACGTCCTGACTTTC.

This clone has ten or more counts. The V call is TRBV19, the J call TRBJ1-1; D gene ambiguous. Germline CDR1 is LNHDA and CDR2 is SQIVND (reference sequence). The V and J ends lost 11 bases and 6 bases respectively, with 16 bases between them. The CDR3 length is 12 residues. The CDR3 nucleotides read TGTGCCGTCCGGGCGCGGTTCGCTGAAGCTTTCTTT. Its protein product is CAVRARFAEAFF.

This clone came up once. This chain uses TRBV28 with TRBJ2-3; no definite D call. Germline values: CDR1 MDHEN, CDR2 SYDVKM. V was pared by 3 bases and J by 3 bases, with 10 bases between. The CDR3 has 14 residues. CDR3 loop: CASSFPAGTDTQYF. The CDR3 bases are TGTGCCAGCAGTTTCCCAGCCGGTACAGATACGCAGTATTTT. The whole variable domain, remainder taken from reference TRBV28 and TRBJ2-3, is DVKVTQSSRYLVKRTGEKVFLECVQDMDHENMFWYRQDPGLGLRLIYFSYDVKMKEKGDIPEGYSVSREKKERFSLILESASTNQTSMYLCASSFPAGTDTQYFGPGTRLTVL.